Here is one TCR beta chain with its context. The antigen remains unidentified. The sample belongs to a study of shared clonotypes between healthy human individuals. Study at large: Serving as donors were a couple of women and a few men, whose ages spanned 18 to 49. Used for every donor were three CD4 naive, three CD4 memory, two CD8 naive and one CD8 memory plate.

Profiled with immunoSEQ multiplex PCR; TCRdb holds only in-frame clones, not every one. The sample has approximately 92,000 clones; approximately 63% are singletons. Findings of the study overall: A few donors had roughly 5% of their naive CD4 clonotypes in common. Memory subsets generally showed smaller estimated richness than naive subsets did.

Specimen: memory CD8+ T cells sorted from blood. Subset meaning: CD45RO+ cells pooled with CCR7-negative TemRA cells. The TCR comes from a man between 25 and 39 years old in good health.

The CDR3 DNA reads TGTGCCAGCAGCTTTCAGGGGGCAGTCTATGGCTACACCTTC. This translates into CASSFQGAVYGYTF. The rearrangement links TRBV13 to TRBJ1-2; TRBD1 matches at 8 bases. Germline V gives CDR1 PRHDT, CDR2 FYEKMQ (reference sequence). The CDR3 is 14 amino acids. Trimming removed 3 bases from V and 4 bases from J; junction bases left unmatched: 4. Looking up the rest from reference TRBV13 and TRBJ1-2 gives the full variable domain: AAGVIQSPRHLIKEKRETATLKCYPIPRHDTVYWYQQGPGQDPQFLISFYEKMQSDKGSIPDRFSAQQFSDYHSELNMSSLELGDSALYFCASSFQGAVYGYTFGSGTRLTVV.